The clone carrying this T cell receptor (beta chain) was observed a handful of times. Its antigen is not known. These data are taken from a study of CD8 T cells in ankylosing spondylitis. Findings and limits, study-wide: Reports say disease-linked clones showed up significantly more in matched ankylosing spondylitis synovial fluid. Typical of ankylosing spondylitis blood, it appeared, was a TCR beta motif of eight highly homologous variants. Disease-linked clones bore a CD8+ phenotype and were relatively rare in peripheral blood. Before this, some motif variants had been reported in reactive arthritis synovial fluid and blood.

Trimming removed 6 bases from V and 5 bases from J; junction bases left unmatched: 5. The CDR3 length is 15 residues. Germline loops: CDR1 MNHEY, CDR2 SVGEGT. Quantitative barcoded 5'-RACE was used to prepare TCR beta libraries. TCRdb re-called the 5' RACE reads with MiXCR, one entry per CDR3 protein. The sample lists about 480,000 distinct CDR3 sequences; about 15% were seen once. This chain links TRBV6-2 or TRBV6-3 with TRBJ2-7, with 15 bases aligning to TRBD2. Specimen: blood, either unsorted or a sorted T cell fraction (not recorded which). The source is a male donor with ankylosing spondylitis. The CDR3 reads CASSAGTSGRNEQYF. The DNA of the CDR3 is TGTGCCAGCAGCGCCGGGACTAGCGGGAGGAACGAGCAGTACTTC.